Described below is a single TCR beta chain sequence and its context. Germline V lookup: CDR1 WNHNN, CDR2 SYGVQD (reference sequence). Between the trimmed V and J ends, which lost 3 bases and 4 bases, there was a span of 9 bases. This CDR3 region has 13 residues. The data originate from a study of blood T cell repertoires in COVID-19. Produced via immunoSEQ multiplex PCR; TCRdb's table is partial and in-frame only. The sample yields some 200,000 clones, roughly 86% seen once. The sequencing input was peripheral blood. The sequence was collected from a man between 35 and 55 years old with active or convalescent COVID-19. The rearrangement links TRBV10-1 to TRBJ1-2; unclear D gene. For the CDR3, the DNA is TGCGCCAGCAGTGACACGGGTGGCTATGGCTACACCTTC. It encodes CASSDTGGYGYTF.